This T cell receptor beta chain was sequenced for a study of T cells in Graves' hyperthyroidism and ophthalmopathy. The TCR beta CDR3 regions underwent amplification using RNA transcripts as the source. Initially, a first-round RT-PCR of the TCR CDR3 employed the HTBI primer set. TCRdb analysed the multiplex PCR reads with MiXCR anew, one entry per CDR3 protein. The sample shows around 400,000 distinct CDR3 sequences, 15% to 17% of them seen only once. This clonotype was detected ten times or more. Patients aged 18 to 65 with hyperthyroidism were newly diagnosed, with duration under 2 months. The TCR originated in a woman under 30 with Graves' hyperthyroidism that later progressed to Graves' ophthalmopathy. The material sequenced was blood.

The CDR3 DNA follows: TGCAGTGCTAGCAGGGGCCTTAACTATGGCTACACCTTC. Translated: CSASRGLNYGYTF. The V and J genes are TRBV20-1 and TRBJ1-2, with D perhaps TRBD1 (6 bases). This CDR3 has 13 amino acids. V lost 3 bases to trimming and J lost 1 base, with 9 bases between them. The V gene's germline CDR1 is DFQATT and CDR2 SNEGSKA (reference sequence).